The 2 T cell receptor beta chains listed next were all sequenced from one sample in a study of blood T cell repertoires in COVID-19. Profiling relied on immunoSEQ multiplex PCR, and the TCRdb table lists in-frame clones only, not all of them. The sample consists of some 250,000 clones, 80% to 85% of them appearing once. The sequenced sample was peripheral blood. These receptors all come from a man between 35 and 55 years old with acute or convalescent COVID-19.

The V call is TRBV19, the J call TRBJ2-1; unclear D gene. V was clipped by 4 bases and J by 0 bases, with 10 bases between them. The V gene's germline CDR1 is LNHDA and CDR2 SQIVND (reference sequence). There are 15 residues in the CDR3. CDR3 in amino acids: CASSRALSSYNEQFF. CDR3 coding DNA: TGTGCCAGTAGTAGGGCCCTAAGCTCCTACAATGAGCAGTTCTTC.

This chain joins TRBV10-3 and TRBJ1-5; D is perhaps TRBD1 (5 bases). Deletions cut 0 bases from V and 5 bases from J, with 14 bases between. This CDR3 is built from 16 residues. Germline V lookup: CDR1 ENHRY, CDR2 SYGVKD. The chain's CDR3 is CAISESGQGGYQPQHF. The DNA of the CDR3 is TGTGCCATCAGTGAGTCGGGCCAGGGAGGTTATCAGCCCCAGCATTTT.